Shown below are 22 T cell receptor beta chains from a single sample sequenced in a study of cytomegalovirus exposure and HLA in healthy donors. The assay was immunoSEQ multiplex PCR, and TCRdb's table has in-frame clones only and misses some. The table records more than 55,000 clones, about nine tenths of them present only once. Sequenced: PBMCs. These receptors were obtained from a man aged 18 to 35 in good health and CMV-seronegative.

The chain's CDR3 is CASSLDMNTEAFF. In nucleotides, the CDR3 is TGTGCCAGCAGCTTGGACATGAACACTGAAGCTTTCTTT. The chain carries TRBV7-9 and TRBJ1-1; a possible D gene is TRBD1 (5 bases). The CDR3 runs to 13 residues. Trimming pared 3 bases from V and 0 bases from J, leaving 5 bases between. Germline CDR1 is SEHNR and CDR2 is FQNEAQ (reference sequence).

The rearrangement uses TRBV6-1 and TRBJ2-7; tentative D call: TRBD2 (5 bases). This CDR3 is built from 15 residues. V lost 8 bases to trimming and J lost 1 base, with 18 bases between them. Germline lookup yields CDR1 MNHNS and CDR2 SASEGT. CDR3 region: CASRPQAAASYEQYF. The CDR3 bases are TGTGCCAGCCGGCCCCAGGCAGCGGCGTCCTACGAGCAGTACTTC.

V and J are TRBV5-6 and TRBJ2-5; D gene ambiguous. CDR3 length: 14 residues. The germline V and J ends were trimmed by 0 bases and 5 bases, with 11 bases remaining between them. CDR1 is SGHDT and CDR2 is YYEEEE in the germline V gene. In DNA, the CDR3 is TGTGCCAGCAGCTTGGGGCTCGCCCTGGAGACCCAGTACTTC. This gives the protein CASSLGLALETQYF. Drawing the rest from reference TRBV5-6 and TRBJ2-5, the complete variable domain is DAGVTQSPTHLIKTRGQQVTLRCSPKSGHDTVSWYQQALGQGPQFIFQYYEEEERQRGNFPDRFSGHQFPNYSSELNVNALLLGDSALYLCASSLGLALETQYFGPGTRLLVL.

The rearrangement joins TRBV6-5 to TRBJ2-3; no clear D. Germline V gene lookup returns CDR1 MNHEY and CDR2 SVGAGI. The V end lost 2 bases, the J end lost 0 bases, and 9 bases lay between the germline ends. This CDR3 has 15 residues. In nucleotides, the CDR3 is TGTGCCAGCAGTTACGAGTCCGGGAGCACAGATACGCAGTATTTT. This translates into CASSYESGSTDTQYF.

The chain has TRBV19 and TRBJ2-6; 7 bases are shared with TRBD1. Germline V gene lookup returns CDR1 LNHDA and CDR2 SQIVND (reference sequence). CDR3 length: 17 amino acids. After removal of 8 bases from V and 5 bases from J, the junction contained 15 bases not matched to a gene. CDR3 DNA sequence: TGTGCCAGTTTGGTCGACTCAAGACAGGGCTGGGCCAACGTCCTGACTTTC. The encoded protein is CASLVDSRQGWANVLTF.

This chain links TRBV5-4 with TRBJ2-7; TRBD2 agrees at 10 bases. CDR1 is SGHNT, CDR2 YYREEE, per germline (reference sequence). This CDR3 spans 15 amino acids. V lost 2 bases, J lost 0 bases, and 2 bases stayed unmatched. The CDR3 coding sequence is TGTGCCAGCAGCTTAGCGGGAGGGGGCTCCTACGAGCAGTACTTC. The encoded protein is CASSLAGGGSYEQYF.

This chain connects TRBV7-6 to TRBJ2-3; tentative D call: TRBD1 (5 bases). From germline, CDR1 is SGHVS and CDR2 FNYEAQ. Trimming took 0 bases from V and 0 from J, leaving 19 bases between them. This CDR3 is built from 19 residues. The CDR3 region has the DNA TGTGCCAGCAGCTTAGCACTCGCGGCTAGGGGCTATAGCACAGATACGCAGTATTTT. It translates to CASSLALAARGYSTDTQYF.

V gene TRBV2 combines with J gene TRBJ2-6; the D gene is possibly TRBD1 (6 bases). There are 16 residues in the CDR3. Germline CDR1 reads SNHLY; CDR2 reads FYNNEI. Trimming took 7 bases from V and 0 from J, leaving 13 bases between them. The chain's CDR3 is CASKEGEYSGANVLTF. The CDR3 nucleotides are TGTGCCAGCAAAGAGGGGGAGTACTCTGGGGCCAACGTCCTGACTTTC. Using reference TRBV2 and TRBJ2-6 for the parts outside the CDR3, the full variable domain is EPEVTQTPSHQVTQMGQEVILRCVPISNHLYFYWYRQILGQKVEFLVSFYNNEISEKSEIFDDQFSVERPDGSNFTLKIRSTKLEDSAMYFCASKEGEYSGANVLTFGAGSRLTVL.

This rearrangement joins TRBV19 to TRBJ1-5, with TRBD1 identical over 8 bases. CDR1 LNHDA and CDR2 SQIVND come from the germline V gene (reference sequence). J lost 1 base, V lost 5 bases, and 4 bases had no gene match. This CDR3 is 15 amino acids long. The DNA of the CDR3 is TGTGCCAGTAGTCGTACAGGGGGAAGCAATCAGCCCCAGCATTTT. Translated: CASSRTGGSNQPQHF.

This clone was observed a handful of times. J is TRBJ1-1 and V is TRBV19; 7 positions agree with TRBD1. The junction had 8 bases not matched to a gene; V was cut back by 9 bases and J by 4 bases. Germline V gene lookup returns CDR1 LNHDA and CDR2 SQIVND (reference sequence). The CDR3 is made up of 13 amino acids. CDR3 region: CASRTGVATEAFF. The CDR3 coding sequence is TGTGCCAGCCGAACAGGGGTGGCCACTGAAGCTTTCTTT.

This clone was detected once. The V call is TRBV2, the J call TRBJ2-7, with D hard to call. The CDR3 is 14 amino acids. V lost 5 bases, J lost 2 bases, and 13 bases lay in between. The V gene's germline CDR1 is SNHLY and CDR2 FYNNEI. For the CDR3, the DNA is TGTGCCAGCAGTCTCATTTCTAGAGCCTACGAGCAGTACTTC. The encoded protein is CASSLISRAYEQYF.

The gene calls are TRBV19 and TRBJ2-3; 9 bases fit TRBD2. V gave up 7 bases and J gave up 2 bases; unmatched junction bases: 16. CDR1 is LNHDA, CDR2 SQIVND, per germline (reference sequence). This CDR3 contains 18 residues. Here the CDR3 reads CASKPGGFLAGLTDTQYF. The CDR3 DNA reads as TGTGCCAGTAAACCCGGAGGGTTCCTAGCGGGACTCACAGATACGCAGTATTTT.

The CDR3 DNA sequence: TGCGCCAGCAGCGATTGGCCTAGGGGGCAGGACACAGATACGCAGTATTTT. Translated, it gives CASSDWPRGQDTDTQYF. The chain joins TRBV4-1 to TRBJ2-3; 7 positions match TRBD1. This CDR3 contains 17 residues. Germline V gives CDR1 MGHRA, CDR2 YSYEKL. The junction had 13 bases not matched to a gene; V was cut back by 5 bases and J by 2 bases.

The V gene is TRBV30, the J gene TRBJ2-7; a weak D match, TRBD1 (6 bases). V was trimmed by 0 bases and J by 2 bases, leaving 8 bases between them. CDR1 and CDR2 from the germline V gene are GTSNPN and SVGIG (reference sequence). CDR3 size: 13 residues. CDR3 protein: CAWSVGATYEQYF. CDR3 DNA: TGTGCCTGGAGTGTGGGGGCTACCTACGAGCAGTACTTC.

J is TRBJ2-1 and V is TRBV5-1, with D tentatively TRBD2 (6 bases). V lost 2 bases to trimming and J lost 4 bases, with 13 bases between them. Germline values: CDR1 SGHRS, CDR2 YFSETQ. The CDR3 totals 15 residues. As DNA, the CDR3 is TGCGCCAGCAGCTTCCCCGGGAGATCTTACAATGAGCAGTTCTTC. Translating gives CASSFPGRSYNEQFF.

V is TRBV29-1 and J is TRBJ2-1; TRBD2 matches at 12 bases. V lost 2 bases and J lost 7; bases outside the gene matches: 6. The CDR3 has 15 residues. Germline-derived CDR1 and CDR2 are SQVTM and ANQGSEA. The DNA for the CDR3 is TGCAGCGTTGAAAGACTAGCGGGAGTAGGAAATGAGCAGTTCTTC. It yields the protein CSVERLAGVGNEQFF.

The V and J genes are TRBV28 and TRBJ1-2, with D possibly matching TRBD1 (6 bases). Germline assignment: CDR1 MDHEN and CDR2 SYDVKM. The CDR3 runs to 14 residues. Deletions cut 5 bases from V and 4 bases from J, with 14 bases between. The CDR3: CASSPDRSFYGYTF. The DNA of the CDR3 is TGTGCCAGCAGTCCAGACAGGAGCTTCTATGGCTACACCTTC.

The rearrangement joins TRBV6-5 to TRBJ2-2; D unresolved. Germline-derived CDR1 and CDR2 are MNHEY and SVGAGI. This CDR3 spans 13 amino acids. V was clipped by 2 bases and J by 4 bases, with 5 bases between them. CDR3 sequence (DNA): TGTGCCAGCAGTTACATCCGCACCGGGGAGCTGTTTTTT. Translation gives CASSYIRTGELFF.

The rearrangement links TRBV7-9 to TRBJ1-2, with D tentatively TRBD1 (6 bases). This CDR3 contains 16 residues. From germline, CDR1 is SEHNR and CDR2 FQNEAQ (reference sequence). V gave up 1 base and J gave up 0 bases, with 12 bases separating them. The CDR3 is CASSLGHNRANYGYTF. CDR3 nucleotide sequence: TGTGCCAGCAGCTTAGGCCATAACAGGGCTAACTATGGCTACACCTTC.

The J gene is TRBJ2-6, the V gene TRBV2; TRBD1 aligns across 7 bases. Germline CDR1 SNHLY, CDR2 FYNNEI. The trim removed 4 bases at V and 2 bases at J, leaving 5 bases unmatched. This CDR3 spans 16 amino acids. The CDR3 DNA reads TGTGCCAGCAGTGCTCGACAGGGTACTGGGGCCAACGTCCTGACTTTC. Its protein is CASSARQGTGANVLTF.

Here the CDR3 reads CASSDKASYEQYF. DNA of the CDR3: TGTGCCAGCAGTGACAAAGCCTCCTACGAGCAGTACTTC. The chain is built from TRBV6-1 and TRBJ2-7, with D unresolved. The CDR3 spans 13 residues. V was pared by 3 bases and J by 0 bases, with 6 bases between. Per the germline V gene, CDR1 is MNHNS and CDR2 is SASEGT.

The J gene is TRBJ2-3, the V gene TRBV5-6, with TRBD1 matching 9 bases. Germline V gene lookup returns CDR1 SGHDT and CDR2 YYEEEE. CDR3 length: 16 amino acids. With V trimmed by 2 bases and J by 3 bases, 7 bases remained unmatched. The CDR3 spells CASSFTGTGSTDTQYF. CDR3 bases: TGTGCCAGCAGCTTTACCGGGACAGGGTCGACAGATACGCAGTATTTT.